In this sample, the clone carrying this T cell receptor beta chain turned up a few times. The source of the sample is a study of T-cell memory formation after mild COVID-19. TCRdb reanalysed the 5' RACE reads using MiXCR and keeps one entry per CDR3 protein. The sample consists of hundreds of thousands of distinct CDR3 sequences, 15% of them appearing once. CDR1 LNHDA and CDR2 SQIVND come from the germline V gene (reference sequence). This CDR3 has 14 amino acids. V lost 2 bases and J lost 1, with 8 bases in between. This TCR was sampled from an adult woman who had mild COVID-19 (a few samples of this study predate the infection). Cell type and time point are not known. This chain connects TRBV19 to TRBJ1-1; D may be TRBD1 (5 bases). Material: PBMCs or a T cell subset sorted from them (not recorded which). CDR3 residues: CASSIWGRNTEAFF. The DNA of the CDR3 is TGTGCCAGTAGTATATGGGGACGGAACACTGAAGCTTTCTTT.